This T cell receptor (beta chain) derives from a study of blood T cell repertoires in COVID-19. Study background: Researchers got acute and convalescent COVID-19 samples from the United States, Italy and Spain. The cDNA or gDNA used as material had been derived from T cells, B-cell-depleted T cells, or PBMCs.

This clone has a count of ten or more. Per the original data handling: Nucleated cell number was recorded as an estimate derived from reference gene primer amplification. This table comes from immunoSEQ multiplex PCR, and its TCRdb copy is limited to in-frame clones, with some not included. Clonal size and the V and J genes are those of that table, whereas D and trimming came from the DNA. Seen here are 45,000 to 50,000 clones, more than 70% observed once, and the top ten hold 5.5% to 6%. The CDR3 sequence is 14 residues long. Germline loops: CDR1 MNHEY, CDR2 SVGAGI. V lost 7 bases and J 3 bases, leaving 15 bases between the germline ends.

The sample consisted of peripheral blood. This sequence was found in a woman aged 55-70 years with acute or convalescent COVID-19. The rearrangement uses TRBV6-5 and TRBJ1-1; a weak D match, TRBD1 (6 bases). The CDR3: CASIPLGGHTEAFF. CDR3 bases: TGTGCCAGCATCCCCCTCGGGGGGCACACTGAAGCTTTCTTT.